This T cell receptor beta chain was obtained from a study of cytomegalovirus exposure and HLA in healthy donors. This clone was seen a handful of times. Germline assignment: CDR1 SGHRS and CDR2 YFSETQ. The CDR3 is made up of 15 amino acids. The V end lost 2 bases, the J end lost 2 bases, and 12 bases lay between the germline ends. The PCR used 60 Vbeta and 13 Jbeta primers. Profiled with immunoSEQ multiplex PCR; TCRdb holds only in-frame clones, not every one. The sample has some 130,000 clones; approximately 80% are singletons. The TCR was taken from a middle-aged woman in good health and CMV-seronegative. Input material: PBMCs. The J gene is TRBJ2-3, the V gene TRBV5-1; weak D call: TRBD2 (6 bases). The CDR3 nucleotides read TGCGCCAGCAGCTTTCGCGGGGCCTCCACAGATACGCAGTATTTT. Translated, it gives CASSFRGASTDTQYF.